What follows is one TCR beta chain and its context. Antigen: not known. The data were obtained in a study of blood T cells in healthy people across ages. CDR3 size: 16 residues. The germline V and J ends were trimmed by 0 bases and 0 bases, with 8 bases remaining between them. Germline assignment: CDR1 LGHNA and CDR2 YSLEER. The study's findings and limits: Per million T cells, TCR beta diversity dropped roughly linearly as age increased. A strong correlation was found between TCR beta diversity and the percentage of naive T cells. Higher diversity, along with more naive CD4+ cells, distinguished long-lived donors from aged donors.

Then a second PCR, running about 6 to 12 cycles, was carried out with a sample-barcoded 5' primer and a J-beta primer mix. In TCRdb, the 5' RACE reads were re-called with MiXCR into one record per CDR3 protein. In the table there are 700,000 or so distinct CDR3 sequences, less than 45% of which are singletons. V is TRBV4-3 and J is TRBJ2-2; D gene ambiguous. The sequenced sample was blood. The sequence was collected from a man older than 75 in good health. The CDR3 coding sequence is TGCGCCAGCAGCCAAGATCCTCTGGCGAACACCGGGGAGCTGTTTTTT. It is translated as CASSQDPLANTGELFF.